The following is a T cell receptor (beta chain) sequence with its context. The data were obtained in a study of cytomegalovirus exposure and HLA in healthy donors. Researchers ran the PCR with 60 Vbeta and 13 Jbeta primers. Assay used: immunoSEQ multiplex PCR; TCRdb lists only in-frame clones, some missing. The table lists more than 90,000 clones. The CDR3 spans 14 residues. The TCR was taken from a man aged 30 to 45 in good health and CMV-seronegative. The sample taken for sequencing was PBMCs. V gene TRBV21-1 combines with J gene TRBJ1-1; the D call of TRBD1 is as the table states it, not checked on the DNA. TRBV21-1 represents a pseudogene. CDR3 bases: TGTGCCAGCAGTGGGAGGACAGGACACACTGAAGCTTTCTTT. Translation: CASSGRTGHTEAFF.